Below are 30 T cell receptor beta chains sequenced from a single sample in a study of control samples from healthy donors and cancer patients. The assay was immunoSEQ multiplex PCR, and TCRdb's table has in-frame clones only and misses some. Altogether about 120,000 clones are present, 70% to 90% being singletons, with the ten largest covering over 2%. The sample taken for sequencing was blood. The source is a woman aged 70-85 years in good health.

Written as DNA, the CDR3 is TGTGCCAGCTCAACTAGGGGTCCCCCGTTGGAGACCCAGTACTTC. It encodes CASSTRGPPLETQYF. The V and J genes are TRBV18 and TRBJ2-5, with D possibly being TRBD1 or TRBD2 (5 bases each). CDR1 is KGHSH, CDR2 LQKENI, per germline. V was pared by 5 bases and J by 5 bases, with 18 bases between. The CDR3 length is 15 residues.

The chain links TRBV24-1 to TRBJ2-1, with 10 bases matching TRBD2. The CDR3 consists of 16 residues. Germline loops: CDR1 KGHDR, CDR2 SFDVKD. Trimming cost V 4 bases and J 2 bases; bases outside gene matches: 4. CDR3 in amino acids: CATSDYSGGAYNEQFF. The CDR3 nucleotides are TGTGCCACCAGTGACTACAGCGGGGGGGCCTACAATGAGCAGTTCTTC.

V gene TRBV21-1 combines with J gene TRBJ1-5. TRBV21-1 is reported as a pseudogene. This CDR3 comprises 13 residues. CDR3 in DNA: TGTGCCAGCAGCAAAGCGAGGGCCCAGCCCCAGCATTTT. Protein: CASSKARAQPQHF.

The rearrangement links TRBV5-4 to TRBJ1-1, with unresolved D. Trimming pared 1 base from V and 1 base from J, leaving 8 bases between. This CDR3 is 14 amino acids long. Germline V gene sequence: CDR1 SGHNT, CDR2 YYREEE (reference sequence). This CDR3 is CASSLMGSNTEAFF. CDR3 sequence (DNA): TGTGCCAGCAGCTTGATGGGCTCGAACACTGAAGCTTTCTTT. Variable domain in full (rest from reference TRBV5-4 and TRBJ1-1): ETGVTQSPTHLIKTRGQQVTLRCSSQSGHNTVSWYQQALGQGPQFIFQYYREEENGRGNFPPRFSGLQFPNYSSELNVNALELDDSALYLCASSLMGSNTEAFFGQGTRLTVV.

The V and J genes are TRBV7-9 and TRBJ1-2, with D tentatively TRBD1 (5 bases). Germline V gene sequence: CDR1 SEHNR, CDR2 FQNEAQ (reference sequence). The CDR3 totals 17 residues. V lost 1 base and J lost 2, with 17 bases in between. The chain's CDR3 is CASSLEQAASPNYGYTF. The DNA of the CDR3 is TGTGCCAGCAGCTTAGAACAGGCCGCTTCTCCCAACTATGGCTACACCTTC.

The chain is built from TRBV19 and TRBJ2-1; D could derive from TRBD1 or TRBD2 (6 bases each). There are 15 residues in the CDR3. Germline CDR1 reads LNHDA; CDR2 reads SQIVND (reference sequence). The V end lost 4 bases, the J end lost 7 bases, and 17 bases lay between the germline ends. For the CDR3, the DNA is TGTGCCAGTAGTACCTACCCGGGGGCCGTTAATGAGCAGTTCTTC. Amino acids: CASSTYPGAVNEQFF.

This chain links TRBV4-1 with TRBJ2-2; D gene unclear. Germline CDR1 and CDR2: MGHRA and YSYEKL. The V gene lost 8 bases and the J gene lost 5 bases, with 15 bases spanning the gap. CDR3 length equals 14 residues. The DNA of the CDR3 is TGCGCCAGCTCCGTTACGGTTTTTACCGGGGAGCTGTTTTTT. It codes for CASSVTVFTGELFF.

This clone was recorded only once. V is TRBV7-8 and J is TRBJ2-5, with D perhaps TRBD2 (5 bases). Trimming left V 1 base short and J 2 bases short, with 11 bases between. Germline lookup yields CDR1 SGHVS and CDR2 FQNEAQ. CDR3 length equals 15 residues. DNA of the CDR3: TGTGCCAGCAGCTTAGGGAGATGGGAGCAAGAGACCCAGTACTTC. Its translation: CASSLGRWEQETQYF.

This rearrangement joins TRBV5-1 to TRBJ1-3; D is undetermined. Germline CDR1 SGHRS, CDR2 YFSETQ. Trimming pared 0 bases from V and 0 bases from J, leaving 7 bases between. This CDR3 is 15 amino acids long. CDR3 sequence reads: CASSLAWSSGNTIYF. The CDR3 DNA reads as TGCGCCAGCAGCTTGGCCTGGAGCTCTGGAAACACCATATATTTT.

V is TRBV19 and J is TRBJ2-1; TRBD2 aligns across 9 bases. Germline CDR1 LNHDA, CDR2 SQIVND (reference sequence). V was clipped by 8 bases and J by 10 bases; unmatched bases: 12. CDR3 length: 14 residues. CDR3 sequence reads: CASATVAGGREQFF. CDR3 nucleotides: TGTGCCAGTGCCACGGTCGCGGGGGGGCGGGAGCAGTTCTTC.

The V and J genes are TRBV7-9 and TRBJ2-3, with 8 bases matching TRBD1. The junction had 2 bases not matched to a gene; V was cut back by 1 base and J by 2 bases. This CDR3 spans 15 amino acids. CDR1 SEHNR and CDR2 FQNEAQ come from the germline V gene (reference sequence). CDR3 protein: CASSLGTGPTDTQYF. CDR3 sequence (DNA): TGTGCCAGCAGCTTAGGGACAGGGCCCACAGATACGCAGTATTTT.

The rearrangement joins TRBV19 to TRBJ1-4, with 8 bases aligning to TRBD1. From germline, CDR1 is LNHDA and CDR2 SQIVND (reference sequence). The CDR3 spans 16 residues. The trim removed 6 bases at V and 0 bases at J, leaving 6 bases unmatched. The chain's CDR3 is CASSRGRVSTNEKLFF. DNA for the CDR3: TGTGCCAGTAGCAGGGGGCGAGTCTCAACTAATGAAAAACTGTTTTTT.

The V gene is TRBV4-1, the J gene TRBJ2-1; 13 bases are a match to TRBD2. The germline gives CDR1 MGHRA, CDR2 YSYEKL. The CDR3 extends over 15 amino acids. V dropped 5 bases and J dropped 10; count of bases not matched to a gene: 8. The CDR3 spells CASSSGTSGVGEQFF. In DNA, the CDR3 is TGCGCCAGCAGCTCCGGGACTAGCGGGGTGGGAGAGCAGTTCTTC.

This clone was counted once. This chain uses TRBV4-1 with TRBJ1-1; no reliable D call. V was clipped by 2 bases and J by 7 bases, with 11 bases between them. This CDR3 contains 13 residues. Germline V gene sequence: CDR1 MGHRA, CDR2 YSYEKL. CDR3 coding DNA: TGCGCCAGCAGCCAAAACGGTTTCATTGAAGCTTTCTTT. Protein: CASSQNGFIEAFF.

This rearrangement joins TRBV12-5 to TRBJ1-4; TRBD1 might be the D (5 bases). Between the trimmed V and J ends, which lost 0 bases and 3 bases, there was a span of 11 bases. This CDR3 has 16 residues. Germline V gene lookup returns CDR1 LGHNT and CDR2 FRNRAP. The CDR3 sequence is CASGLVTQGPNEKLFF. The CDR3 DNA is TGTGCTAGTGGTTTGGTAACGCAGGGACCTAATGAAAAACTGTTTTTT.

This clone was observed once. J is TRBJ2-2 and V is TRBV7-9; D assignment may be TRBD1 or TRBD2 (7 bases each). CDR1 SEHNR and CDR2 FQNEAQ come from the germline V gene (reference sequence). Trimming shortened V by 5 bases and J by 4 bases, and 20 bases separated the two germline ends. The CDR3 is 17 residues long. The DNA for the CDR3 is TGTGCCAGCAGCGCTCCAGGGGGGGGCGCGGTCACCGGGGAGCTGTTTTTT. The encoded protein is CASSAPGGGAVTGELFF.

In this sample, this clone turned up once. This chain connects TRBV10-3 to TRBJ1-2, with D possibly matching TRBD1 (6 bases). The V gene lost 7 bases and the J gene lost 0 bases, with 18 bases spanning the gap. The CDR3 loop spans 16 amino acids. The germline gives CDR1 ENHRY, CDR2 SYGVKD. CDR3 residues: CAINRDNREPNYGYTF. In DNA, the CDR3 is TGTGCCATCAACAGAGATAACAGGGAACCTAACTATGGCTACACCTTC.

The chain combines TRBV18 with TRBJ2-2, with D tentatively TRBD2 (7 bases). Trimming stripped 6 bases from V and 0 bases from J, with 14 bases between. This CDR3 comprises 16 residues. Germline V CDR1 and CDR2: KGHSH, LQKENI. CDR3 DNA: TGTGCCAGCTCCCCGGGGGGCGGCGCGAACACCGGGGAGCTGTTTTTT. Protein sequence: CASSPGGGANTGELFF. Variable domain in full (rest from reference TRBV18 and TRBJ2-2): NAGVMQNPRHLVRRRGQEARLRCSPMKGHSHVYWYRQLPEEGLKFMVYLQKENIIDESGMPKERFSAEFPKEGPSILRIQQVVRGDSAAYFCASSPGGGANTGELFFGEGSRLTVL.

The chain carries TRBV6-2 or TRBV6-3 and TRBJ2-3; 10 nucleotides align to TRBD2. The CDR3 covers 15 residues. Germline loops: CDR1 MNHEY, CDR2 SVGEGT. J lost 5 bases, V lost 2 bases, and 4 bases had no gene match. CDR3 in amino acids: CASSYEAGGRDTQYF. CDR3 DNA: TGTGCCAGCAGTTACGAAGCGGGGGGGAGAGATACGCAGTATTTT.

CDR3 nucleotide sequence: TGTGCCAGCAGCGTAGCGATGATGGAGACCCAGTACTTC. Translation: CASSVAMMETQYF. This chain joins TRBV9 and TRBJ2-5; D is unclear. V was trimmed by 0 bases and J by 5 bases, leaving 8 bases between them. CDR3 size: 13 residues. CDR1 is SGDLS and CDR2 is YYNGEE in the germline V gene.

The J gene is TRBJ1-1, the V gene TRBV10-3; no clear D. Germline lookup yields CDR1 ENHRY and CDR2 SYGVKD. Trimming cost V 6 bases and J 1 base, with 9 bases left between them. The CDR3 loop spans 13 amino acids. For the CDR3, the DNA is TGTGCCATCAGCCCGAATGGGAACACTGAAGCTTTCTTT. Its protein product is CAISPNGNTEAFF.

The chain joins TRBV6-1 to TRBJ1-2; possibly TRBD1 for D (5 bases). The CDR3 totals 13 residues. V lost 2 bases and J lost 6, with 10 bases in between. The germline V gene encodes CDR1 MNHNS and CDR2 SASEGT. Written as DNA, the CDR3 is TGTGCCAGCAGTGAACGGCAGGACAATGGCTACACCTTC. Translation: CASSERQDNGYTF.

This sequence joins TRBV7-2 and TRBJ1-2; no definite D call. The CDR3 has 15 residues. V lost 5 bases, J lost 6 bases, and 19 bases lay in between. Germline-derived CDR1 and CDR2 are SGHTA and FQGNSA. CDR3 nucleotides: TGTGCCAGCAGCCCGCCGGGCCCGGACGGGGATGGCTACACCTTC. This translates into CASSPPGPDGDGYTF.

For the CDR3, the DNA is TGCGCCAGCAGTGAAAGGTTTGGGGGGGGCACCTACAATGAGCAGTTCTTC. It codes for CASSERFGGGTYNEQFF. J is TRBJ2-1 and V is TRBV10-2; maybe TRBD2 (7 bases). Germline V CDR1 and CDR2: WSHSY, SAAADI. This CDR3 is built from 17 residues. The V end lost 3 bases, the J end lost 2 bases, and 17 bases lay between the germline ends.

This chain links TRBV6-2 or TRBV6-3 with TRBJ2-2; D not resolved. The V end was cut by 5 bases, the J end by 4 bases, with 8 bases between. Germline CDR1 MNHEY, CDR2 SVGEGT. This CDR3 contains 13 residues. The DNA of the CDR3 is TGTGCCAGCAGTAATGGGTTCACCGGGGAGCTGTTTTTT. Protein sequence: CASSNGFTGELFF.

The V call is TRBV7-2, the J call TRBJ1-2; the match to TRBD1 covers 8 bases. Losses at the gene ends were 7 bases for V and 2 bases for J; bases not matched to a gene: 12. This CDR3 comprises 16 residues. Germline loops: CDR1 SGHTA, CDR2 FQGNSA. CDR3 nucleotides: TGTGCCAGCACTACATCAACAGGGGGATGGAACTATGGCTACACCTTC. Translated: CASTTSTGGWNYGYTF.

V usage is TRBV7-2 and J usage is TRBJ1-6, with D unclear. V gave up 5 bases and J gave up 6 bases, with 5 bases separating them. Germline CDR1 reads SGHTA; CDR2 reads FQGNSA. This CDR3 has 12 residues. The CDR3 protein is CASSRINSPLHF. The CDR3 DNA reads as TGTGCCAGCAGCCGGATTAATTCACCCCTCCACTTT.

The V gene is TRBV5-6, the J gene TRBJ2-3, with D uncertain. This CDR3 has 15 residues. Trimming removed 0 bases at V and 0 bases at J, with 8 bases between. CDR1 is SGHDT, CDR2 YYEEEE, per germline. CDR3 sequence reads: CASSLDGRSTDTQYF. CDR3 DNA sequence: TGTGCCAGCAGCTTGGATGGCAGGAGCACAGATACGCAGTATTTT.

V usage is TRBV27 and J usage is TRBJ1-6; 7 nucleotides agree with TRBD1. Germline loops: CDR1 MNHEY, CDR2 SMNVEV (reference sequence). After removal of 6 bases from V and 7 bases from J, the junction contained 12 bases not matched to a gene. The CDR3 has 16 amino acids. The CDR3 loop reads CASSRDYRGGNSPLHF. The CDR3 DNA reads TGTGCCAGCAGCCGCGATTACAGGGGAGGGAATTCACCCCTCCACTTT.

This clone came up once. The gene calls are TRBV4-3 and TRBJ2-1; 9 bases are a match to TRBD2. V gave up 0 bases and J gave up 8 bases; unmatched junction bases: 11. The V gene's germline CDR1 is LGHNA and CDR2 YSLEER. The CDR3 runs to 17 residues. CDR3 sequence reads: CASSQEKGVAGVYEQFF. The DNA for the CDR3 is TGCGCCAGCAGCCAAGAAAAGGGCGTAGCGGGGGTCTATGAGCAGTTCTTC.